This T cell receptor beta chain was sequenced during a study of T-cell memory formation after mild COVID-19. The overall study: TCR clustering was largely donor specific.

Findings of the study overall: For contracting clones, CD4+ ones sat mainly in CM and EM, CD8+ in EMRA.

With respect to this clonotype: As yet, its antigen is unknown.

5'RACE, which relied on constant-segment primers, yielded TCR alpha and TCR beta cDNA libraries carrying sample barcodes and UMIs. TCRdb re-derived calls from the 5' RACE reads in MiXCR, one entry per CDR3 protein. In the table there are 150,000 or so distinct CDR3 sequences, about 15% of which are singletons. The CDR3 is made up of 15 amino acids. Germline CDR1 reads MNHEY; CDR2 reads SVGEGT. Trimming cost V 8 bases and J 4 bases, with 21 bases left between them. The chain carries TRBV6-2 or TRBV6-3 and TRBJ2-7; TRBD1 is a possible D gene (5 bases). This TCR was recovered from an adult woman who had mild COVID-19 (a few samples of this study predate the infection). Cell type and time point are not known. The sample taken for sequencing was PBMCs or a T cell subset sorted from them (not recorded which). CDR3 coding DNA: TGTGCCAGCGCGTTTGGGGCAGCAGTTACATACGAGCAGTACTTC. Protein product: CASAFGAAVTYEQYF.